This is a list of T cell receptor beta chains from one sample in a study of response to subunit inactivated influenza vaccine. From the RT-PCR reads, TCRdb called clonotypes with MiXCR, one entry per CDR3 protein. Among a few hundred thousand distinct CDR3 sequences, around 15% were seen once, and the ten largest hold approximately 12%. The sample here was PBMCs from blood, taken 12 days after vaccination. These receptors all stem from a man over 45 who received an inactivated influenza vaccine. Each CDR3 is given without its conserved first and last residue.

v_gene	j_gene	CDR3aa
TRBV12-3/TRBV12-4	TRBJ1-5	ASSPWGEGQPQH
TRBV19	TRBJ2-7	ASSIEAGQGIDEQY
TRBV4-3	TRBJ1-2	ASSQDSLGGVGGYT
TRBV29-1	TRBJ2-7	SEPRHSYEQY
TRBV7-2	TRBJ2-3	ASSPPDSIRGDTQY
TRBV5-1	TRBJ2-2	ASSLTSGATGELF
TRBV27	TRBJ2-5	ASSNRAQETQY
TRBV29-1	TRBJ2-3	SVVAVSTDTQY
TRBV7-2	TRBJ2-5	ASSSGLRETQY
TRBV29-1	TRBJ2-3	SHSRTSSSTDTQY